Below, 17 T cell receptor beta chains from the same sample are listed, as sequenced in a study of cytomegalovirus exposure and HLA in healthy donors. The PCR ran on 60 Vbeta and 13 Jbeta primers. The repertoire was sequenced with immunoSEQ multiplex PCR; TCRdb's copy has only in-frame clones and lacks some. Counted here are about 110,000 clones, over 60% occurring once; the ten biggest clones make up 2.5% to 3.5%. Sequencing was performed on PBMCs. The source is a young woman in good health and CMV-seropositive.

The chain links TRBV11-2 to TRBJ1-1, with 7 bases aligning to TRBD1. Germline loops: CDR1 SGHAT, CDR2 FQNNGV. V was pared by 1 base and J by 4 bases, with 0 bases of the junction left unmatched. There are 13 residues in the CDR3. Here the CDR3 reads CASSLGDSTEAFF. CDR3 bases: TGTGCCAGCAGCTTAGGGGACAGCACTGAAGCTTTCTTT.

In its sample, this clone was seen once. V is TRBV10-3 and J is TRBJ2-7; 9 bases are shared with TRBD1. CDR3 length equals 13 residues. Germline CDR1 ENHRY, CDR2 SYGVKD. With 7 bases clipped from V and 0 bases from J, the junction kept 1 base outside the gene matches. CDR3: CAIMGQGSYEQYF. Here the CDR3 DNA reads TGTGCCATCATGGGACAGGGCTCCTACGAGCAGTACTTC.

The V call is TRBV27, the J call TRBJ1-5; weak D call: TRBD1 (5 bases). This CDR3 comprises 14 residues. V was pared by 7 bases and J by 1 base, with 11 bases between. Germline V lookup: CDR1 MNHEY, CDR2 SMNVEV (reference sequence). Written as DNA, the CDR3 is TGTGCCAGCAAAATGCGGGGCAGCAATCAGCCCCAGCATTTT. It encodes CASKMRGSNQPQHF.

This chain joins TRBV5-1 and TRBJ2-1; D might be TRBD2 (6 bases). The CDR3 extends over 16 amino acids. V was shortened by 0 bases and J by 7 bases, with 17 bases between the two germline ends. Per the germline V gene, CDR1 is SGHRS and CDR2 is YFSETQ. CDR3 nucleotide sequence: TGCGCCAGCAGCTTGGTTCGGTCTAGCGCTGGAAATGAGCAGTTCTTC. It encodes CASSLVRSSAGNEQFF.

The gene calls are TRBV6-5 and TRBJ2-7; 7 positions match TRBD2. V shed 6 bases, J shed 4 bases, and the junction held 9 bases outside the gene matches. The CDR3 has 14 residues. Germline values: CDR1 MNHEY, CDR2 SVGAGI. The CDR3, as DNA: TGTGCCAGCAGGTCGCAGCGGGATAGGTACGAGCAGTACTTC. Encoded protein: CASRSQRDRYEQYF.

This chain joins TRBV9 and TRBJ2-1; the match to TRBD2 covers 12 bases. CDR3 length: 19 amino acids. Losses at the gene ends were 0 bases for V and 9 bases for J; bases not matched to a gene: 16. Germline CDR1 SGDLS, CDR2 YYNGEE. The CDR3 here is CASSVGSLAGGHLSGEQFF. CDR3 sequence (DNA): TGTGCCAGCAGCGTAGGCTCACTAGCGGGAGGCCATCTAAGTGGTGAGCAGTTCTTC.

The chain employs TRBV5-1 and TRBJ2-6, with 7 nucleotides matching TRBD1. CDR1 is SGHRS and CDR2 is YFSETQ in the germline V gene. The V and J ends lost 2 bases and 4 bases, in that order; junction bases with no gene match: 3. CDR3 length: 15 residues. In DNA, the CDR3 is TGCGCCAGCAGCTTAGGGACAGCGGGGGCCAACGTCCTGACTTTC. This sequence encodes CASSLGTAGANVLTF.

About this clone itself: A read error may produce the germline difference seen at one junction end. The chain has TRBV2 and TRBJ1-5; the D is unclear. Germline V CDR1 and CDR2: SNHLY, FYNNEI. The CDR3 loop spans 14 amino acids. This CDR3 reads CAGSVGVIIQPQHF. DNA of the CDR3: TGTGCCGGCAGTGTCGGAGTAATAATTCAGCCCCAGCATTTT.

The chain is built from TRBV6-1 and TRBJ2-7; D is ambiguous. Germline CDR1 MNHNS, CDR2 SASEGT. CDR3 length: 15 residues. The V gene lost 3 bases and the J gene lost 5 bases, with 17 bases spanning the gap. The CDR3 sequence: CASSDSVIRRDEQYF. For the CDR3, the DNA is TGTGCCAGCAGTGATTCGGTCATCCGTCGGGACGAGCAGTACTTC.

This clone was recorded only once. The chain employs TRBV7-9 and TRBJ2-1; 13 positions match TRBD2. The V segment lost 5 bases and the J segment 4 bases; nucleotides outside the gene matches: 5. CDR1 and CDR2 (germline): SEHNR, FQNEAQ (reference sequence). This CDR3 contains 16 residues. The CDR3 is CASSHGTSGAYNEQFF. In DNA, the CDR3 is TGTGCCAGCAGCCACGGGACTAGCGGGGCATACAATGAGCAGTTCTTC.

This sequence joins TRBV9 and TRBJ2-7; 9 nucleotides line up with TRBD1. The germline CDR1 and CDR2 sequences are SGDLS and YYNGEE. V gave up 0 bases and J gave up 5 bases; unmatched junction bases: 6. This CDR3 is built from 15 residues. In nucleotides, the CDR3 is TGTGCCAGCAGCGTAGAGGACAGGGGTTACCACGAGCAGTACTTC. This translates into CASSVEDRGYHEQYF.

This clone has just one count. This rearrangement joins TRBV4-1 to TRBJ2-3, with 9 bases identical to TRBD2. This CDR3 has 16 amino acids. CDR1 and CDR2 from the germline V gene are MGHRA and YSYEKL. Trimming at V came to 4 bases and at J to 1 base, leaving 6 bases not matched to a gene. CDR3 coding DNA: TGCGCCAGCAGCCGAGATATAGCGGGAGGCACAGATACGCAGTATTTT. It yields the protein CASSRDIAGGTDTQYF.

This clone has more than one count but fewer than ten. This rearrangement joins TRBV15 to TRBJ2-7, with 12 positions matching TRBD2. The CDR3 is 20 amino acids. V lost 1 base, J lost 2 bases, and 15 bases stayed unmatched. Germline CDR1 and CDR2: LNHNV and YYDKDF (reference sequence). CDR3 amino acids: CATSRGGGTSGSRKTYEQYF. The CDR3 bases are TGTGCCACCAGCAGAGGGGGGGGGACTAGCGGGTCTAGAAAAACCTACGAGCAGTACTTC.

The chain has TRBV4-2 and TRBJ1-1; 9 nucleotides agree with TRBD1. The V gene's germline CDR1 is LGHNA and CDR2 YNFKEQ. J was trimmed by 4 bases and V by 4 bases; bases with no gene match: 13. This CDR3 is 17 amino acids long. CDR3 amino acids: CASSPLSDRGFGTEAFF. For the CDR3, the DNA is TGTGCCAGCAGCCCCCTTTCGGACAGGGGATTCGGCACTGAAGCTTTCTTT.

CDR3 bases: TGTGCCAGCAGTTACTCACACGGCGGGTACGAGCAGTACTTC. As protein: CASSYSHGGYEQYF. This chain joins TRBV6-6 and TRBJ2-7, with D perhaps matching TRBD2 (5 bases). CDR1 is MNHNY and CDR2 is SVGAGI in the germline V gene (reference sequence). V was pared by 0 bases and J by 4 bases, with 10 bases between. This CDR3 spans 14 amino acids.

V usage is TRBV27 and J usage is TRBJ1-1, with TRBD1 matching 9 bases. CDR1 and CDR2 (germline): MNHEY, SMNVEV (reference sequence). The V and J ends lost 4 bases and 7 bases, in that order; junction bases with no gene match: 4. The length of the CDR3 is 13 residues. CDR3 in amino acids: CASSWGQGVEAFF. CDR3 nucleotides: TGTGCCAGCAGTTGGGGACAGGGCGTTGAAGCTTTCTTT.

The chain is built from TRBV6-5 and TRBJ1-5; 7 bases agree with TRBD1. The CDR3 is made up of 16 amino acids. CDR1 and CDR2 from the germline V gene are MNHEY and SVGAGI. The J segment lost 2 bases and the V segment lost 2 bases, leaving 6 bases of the junction unmatched. The CDR3 DNA sequence: TGTGCCAGCAGTTACAGCATTACAGGGGGCAATCAGCCCCAGCATTTT. It is translated as CASSYSITGGNQPQHF.